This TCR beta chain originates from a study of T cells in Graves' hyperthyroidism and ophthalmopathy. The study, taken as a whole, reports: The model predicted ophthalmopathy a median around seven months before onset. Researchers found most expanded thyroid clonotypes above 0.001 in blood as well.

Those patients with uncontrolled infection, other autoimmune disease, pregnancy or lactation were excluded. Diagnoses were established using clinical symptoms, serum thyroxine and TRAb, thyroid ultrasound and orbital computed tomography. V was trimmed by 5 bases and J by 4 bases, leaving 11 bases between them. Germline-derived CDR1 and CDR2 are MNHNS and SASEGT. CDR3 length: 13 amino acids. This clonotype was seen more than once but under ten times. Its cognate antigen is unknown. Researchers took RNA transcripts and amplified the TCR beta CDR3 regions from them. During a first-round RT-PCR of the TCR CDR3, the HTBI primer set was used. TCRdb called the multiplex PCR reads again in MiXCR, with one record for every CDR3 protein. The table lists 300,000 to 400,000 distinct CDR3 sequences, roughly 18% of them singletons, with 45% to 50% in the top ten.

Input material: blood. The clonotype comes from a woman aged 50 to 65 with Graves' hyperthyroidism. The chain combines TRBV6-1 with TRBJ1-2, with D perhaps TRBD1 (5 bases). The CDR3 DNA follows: TGTGCCAGCAGTCCGGAGACAGCCTATGGCTACACCTTC. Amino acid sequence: CASSPETAYGYTF.